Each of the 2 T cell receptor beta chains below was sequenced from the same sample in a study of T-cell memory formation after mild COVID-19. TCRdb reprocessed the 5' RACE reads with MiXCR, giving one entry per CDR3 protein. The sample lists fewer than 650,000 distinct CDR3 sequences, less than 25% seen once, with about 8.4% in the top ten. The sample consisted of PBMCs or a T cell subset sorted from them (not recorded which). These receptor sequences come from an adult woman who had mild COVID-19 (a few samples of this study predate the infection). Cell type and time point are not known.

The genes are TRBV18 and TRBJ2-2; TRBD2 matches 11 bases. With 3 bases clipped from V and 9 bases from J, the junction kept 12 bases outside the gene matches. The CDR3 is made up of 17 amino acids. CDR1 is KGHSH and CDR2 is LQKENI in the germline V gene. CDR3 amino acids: CASSPPGLAGRLRELFF. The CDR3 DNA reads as TGTGCCAGCTCACCCCCCGGACTAGCGGGCCGACTACGGGAGCTGTTTTTT.

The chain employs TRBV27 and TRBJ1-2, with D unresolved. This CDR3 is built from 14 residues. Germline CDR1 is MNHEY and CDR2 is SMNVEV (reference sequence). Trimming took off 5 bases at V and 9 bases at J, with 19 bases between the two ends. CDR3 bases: TGTGCCAGCAGTCCCTCGACGTCTTTGGAGAGCTACACCTTC. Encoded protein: CASSPSTSLESYTF.